The rows below give T cell receptor beta chains drawn from one sample of a study of PD-L1 blockade in urothelial cancer. Measured with immunoSEQ multiplex PCR; TCRdb has only the in-frame clones, and not every one. The sample yields tens of thousands of clones, roughly 84% seen once. The source material was PBMCs, sampled around atezolizumab (anti-PD-L1) treatment. The receptors were gathered from a woman in her 70s with urothelial cancer. Both conserved end residues are part of each CDR3. Each record gives: clone size, D gene, J gene, V gene, CDR3 protein, CDR3 DNA. D genes are given only for firm matches. Clone sizes are given selectively: once, few, many, or a class where the clone is expanded.

abundance: NA
d_gene: NA
j_gene: TRBJ2-2
v_gene: TRBV7-6
CDR3aa: CASSPFRSGELFF
CDR3nt: TGTGCCAGCAGCCCCTTTCGGAGCGGGGAGCTGTTTTTT

abundance: NA
d_gene: TRBD2
j_gene: TRBJ2-1
v_gene: TRBV15
CDR3aa: CATSRDPSGKYNEQFF
CDR3nt: TGTGCCACCAGCAGAGATCCTAGCGGGAAATACAATGAGCAGTTCTTC

abundance: NA
d_gene: TRBD2
j_gene: TRBJ2-3
v_gene: TRBV4-2
CDR3aa: CASSQDLTSGGSTDTQYF
CDR3nt: TGTGCCAGCAGCCAAGACCTAACTAGCGGGGGTTCGACAGATACGCAGTATTTT

abundance: NA
d_gene: TRBD2
j_gene: TRBJ2-1
v_gene: TRBV7-8
CDR3aa: CASSFGPSGNYNEQFF
CDR3nt: TGTGCCAGCAGCTTTGGCCCTAGCGGGAACTACAATGAGCAGTTCTTC

abundance: NA
d_gene: NA
j_gene: TRBJ1-2
v_gene: TRBV30
CDR3aa: CAHVRTTQLYGYTF
CDR3nt: TGTGCCCACGTCAGGACAACCCAACTATATGGCTACACCTTC

abundance: NA
d_gene: NA
j_gene: TRBJ2-5
v_gene: TRBV11-2
CDR3aa: CASRGPGPPETQYF
CDR3nt: TGTGCCAGCAGGGGGCCCGGGCCTCCCGAGACCCAGTACTTC

abundance: NA
d_gene: NA
j_gene: TRBJ2-2
v_gene: TRBV9
CDR3aa: CASSVDSTGELFF
CDR3nt: TGTGCCAGCAGCGTAGACAGCACCGGGGAGCTGTTTTTT

abundance: NA
d_gene: NA
j_gene: TRBJ2-1
v_gene: TRBV7-2
CDR3aa: CASSLSVRYEQFF
CDR3nt: TGTGCCAGCAGCTTAAGTGTTCGGTATGAGCAGTTCTTC

abundance: NA
d_gene: TRBD1
j_gene: TRBJ1-1
v_gene: TRBV30
CDR3aa: CAWTATGTGDGAFF
CDR3nt: TGTGCCTGGACCGCCACCGGGACAGGGGACGGGGCTTTCTTT

abundance: once
d_gene: NA
j_gene: TRBJ2-3
v_gene: TRBV19
CDR3aa: CASVQGNTDTQYF
CDR3nt: TGTGCCAGCGTACAGGGTAATACAGATACGCAGTATTTT

abundance: NA
d_gene: TRBD1
j_gene: TRBJ1-5
v_gene: TRBV7-2
CDR3aa: CASSVYRGQPQHF
CDR3nt: TGTGCCAGCAGCGTATACAGGGGTCAGCCCCAGCATTTT

abundance: NA
d_gene: NA
j_gene: TRBJ1-1
v_gene: TRBV5-1
CDR3aa: CASSFLSYGSGTEAFF
CDR3nt: TGCGCCAGCAGCTTTTTATCTTATGGGAGCGGTACTGAAGCTTTCTTT

abundance: NA
d_gene: NA
j_gene: TRBJ2-5
v_gene: TRBV5-6
CDR3aa: CASSLFRRMYQETQYF
CDR3nt: TGTGCCAGCAGCTTGTTCCGGAGAATGTACCAAGAGACCCAGTACTTC

abundance: NA
d_gene: NA
j_gene: TRBJ1-3
v_gene: TRBV11-2
CDR3aa: CASSIFSGNTIYF
CDR3nt: TGTGCCAGCAGCATCTTCTCTGGAAACACCATATATTTT

abundance: NA
d_gene: NA
j_gene: TRBJ2-3
v_gene: TRBV5-1
CDR3aa: CASSLPGDLTDTQYF
CDR3nt: TGCGCCAGCAGCTTGCCGGGGGACCTCACAGATACGCAGTATTTT

abundance: NA
d_gene: NA
j_gene: TRBJ2-1
v_gene: TRBV11-2
CDR3aa: CASSFSYNEQFF
CDR3nt: TGTGCCAGCAGCTTCAGCTACAATGAGCAGTTCTTC

abundance: NA
d_gene: TRBD1
j_gene: TRBJ1-1
v_gene: TRBV7-6
CDR3aa: CASTSTGGLGASTEAFF
CDR3nt: TGTGCCAGCACCTCTACAGGGGGTCTAGGGGCGAGCACTGAAGCTTTCTTT

abundance: NA
d_gene: TRBD1
j_gene: TRBJ1-3
v_gene: TRBV5-1
CDR3aa: CASSLRMGQGGSGNTIYF
CDR3nt: TGCGCCAGCAGCTTGCGTATGGGACAGGGAGGCTCTGGAAACACCATATATTTT

abundance: NA
d_gene: NA
j_gene: TRBJ1-2
v_gene: TRBV2
CDR3aa: CASSPGIEDGYTF
CDR3nt: TGTGCCAGCAGTCCAGGGATTGAGGATGGCTACACCTTC

abundance: NA
d_gene: NA
j_gene: TRBJ1-3
v_gene: TRBV28
CDR3aa: CASTPPQGQGRAGNTIYF
CDR3nt: TGTGCCAGCACTCCACCCCAGGGGCAGGGGAGGGCTGGAAACACCATATATTTT

abundance: NA
d_gene: NA
j_gene: TRBJ2-7
v_gene: TRBV4-2
CDR3aa: CASSQDGPGGEAYEQYF
CDR3nt: TGTGCCAGCAGCCAAGATGGCCCGGGGGGCGAGGCCTACGAGCAGTACTTC

abundance: NA
d_gene: TRBD2
j_gene: TRBJ2-1
v_gene: TRBV4-2
CDR3aa: CASSPRGTSGVRPSYNEQFF
CDR3nt: TGTGCCAGCAGTCCTCGAGGGACTAGCGGAGTCCGACCCTCCTACAATGAGCAGTTCTTC

abundance: once
d_gene: TRBD1
j_gene: TRBJ2-7
v_gene: TRBV7-2
CDR3aa: CASSLRGQGYEQYF
CDR3nt: TGTGCCAGCAGCTTAAGGGGACAGGGCTACGAGCAGTACTTC

abundance: NA
d_gene: TRBD2
j_gene: TRBJ2-1
v_gene: TRBV7-3
CDR3aa: CASSLSLAGDNEQFF
CDR3nt: TGTGCCAGCAGCTTAAGTCTAGCGGGGGACAATGAGCAGTTCTTC

abundance: NA
d_gene: NA
j_gene: TRBJ2-7
v_gene: TRBV10-3
CDR3aa: CAMSLEGGRNEQYF
CDR3nt: TGTGCCATGAGTCTAGAGGGAGGCAGGAACGAGCAGTACTTC

abundance: NA
d_gene: NA
j_gene: TRBJ2-5
v_gene: TRBV9
CDR3aa: CASSVLGGSTQYF
CDR3nt: TGTGCCAGCAGCGTCTTGGGGGGTTCGACCCAGTACTTC

abundance: NA
d_gene: NA
j_gene: TRBJ2-2
v_gene: TRBV4-3
CDR3aa: CASSQEVSGLANTGELFF
CDR3nt: TGCGCCAGCAGCCAAGAAGTCTCGGGACTGGCGAACACCGGGGAGCTGTTTTTT

abundance: NA
d_gene: NA
j_gene: TRBJ2-3
v_gene: TRBV9
CDR3aa: CASSSETGSADTQYF
CDR3nt: TGTGCCAGCAGCTCAGAAACGGGATCAGCTGATACGCAGTATTTT

abundance: NA
d_gene: NA
j_gene: TRBJ2-3
v_gene: TRBV5-5
CDR3aa: CASSLAEGLDLADTQYF
CDR3nt: TGTGCCAGCAGCTTGGCCGAGGGCCTAGATCTGGCAGATACGCAGTATTTT

abundance: once
d_gene: TRBD2
j_gene: TRBJ2-3
v_gene: TRBV4-2
CDR3aa: CASSQKGLAGSTDTQYF
CDR3nt: TGTGCCAGCAGCCAAAAGGGACTAGCGGGAAGCACAGATACGCAGTATTTT

abundance: NA
d_gene: NA
j_gene: TRBJ1-2
v_gene: TRBV6-6
CDR3aa: CASSLGLGAPYGYTF
CDR3nt: TGTGCCAGCAGTCTGGGGTTGGGGGCGCCCTATGGCTACACCTTC

abundance: NA
d_gene: TRBD1
j_gene: TRBJ2-6
v_gene: TRBV19
CDR3aa: CASSAGQGFSGANVLTF
CDR3nt: TGTGCCAGTAGTGCGGGACAGGGGTTCTCTGGGGCCAACGTCCTGACTTTC

abundance: NA
d_gene: TRBD1
j_gene: TRBJ1-2
v_gene: TRBV18
CDR3aa: CASSQRDRDYGYTF
CDR3nt: TGTGCCAGCTCTCAACGTGACAGGGACTATGGCTACACCTTC

abundance: few
d_gene: NA
j_gene: TRBJ2-1
v_gene: TRBV7-9
CDR3aa: CASSLGSLNRYNEQFF
CDR3nt: TGTGCCAGCAGCTTAGGGTCCCTAAACAGATACAATGAGCAGTTCTTC

abundance: NA
d_gene: NA
j_gene: TRBJ2-2
v_gene: TRBV2
CDR3aa: CASPRGGTGELFF
CDR3nt: TGTGCCAGCCCCCGGGGTGGCACCGGGGAGCTGTTTTTT

abundance: NA
d_gene: NA
j_gene: TRBJ1-2
v_gene: TRBV10-3
CDR3aa: CAISEHSNYGYTF
CDR3nt: TGTGCCATCAGTGAACACAGTAACTATGGCTACACCTTC

abundance: once
d_gene: TRBD1
j_gene: TRBJ1-4
v_gene: TRBV10-3
CDR3aa: CAISEDNLPRDRGRGKLFF
CDR3nt: TGTGCCATCAGTGAGGACAATTTGCCTCGGGACAGGGGGCGCGGGAAACTGTTTTTT

abundance: NA
d_gene: NA
j_gene: TRBJ2-7
v_gene: TRBV5-4
CDR3aa: CASSLEITPYEQYF
CDR3nt: TGTGCCAGCAGCTTGGAGATAACACCCTACGAGCAGTACTTC

abundance: once
d_gene: NA
j_gene: TRBJ2-5
v_gene: TRBV28
CDR3aa: CASSSSAPSGRGRETQYF
CDR3nt: TGTGCCAGCAGTTCCTCCGCCCCCTCCGGCAGGGGTCGGGAGACCCAGTACTTC

abundance: once
d_gene: NA
j_gene: TRBJ1-1
v_gene: TRBV5-1
CDR3aa: CASSTQGTTMNTEAFF
CDR3nt: TGCGCCAGCAGCACGCAGGGGACAACCATGAACACTGAAGCTTTCTTT

abundance: NA
d_gene: NA
j_gene: TRBJ2-5
v_gene: TRBV30
CDR3aa: CAWSPSETQYF
CDR3nt: TGTGCCTGGAGCCCCTCGGAGACCCAGTACTTC

abundance: NA
d_gene: NA
j_gene: TRBJ1-2
v_gene: TRBV10-2
CDR3aa: CASSPRGAHGYTF
CDR3nt: TGCGCCAGCAGTCCCCGGGGAGCCCATGGCTACACCTTC

abundance: NA
d_gene: NA
j_gene: TRBJ2-2
v_gene: TRBV11-2
CDR3aa: CASSFVLADTGELFF
CDR3nt: TGTGCCAGCAGCTTTGTTCTAGCAGACACCGGGGAGCTGTTTTTT

abundance: NA
d_gene: TRBD2
j_gene: TRBJ2-1
v_gene: TRBV28
CDR3aa: CASSLLLAAYNEQFF
CDR3nt: TGTGCCAGCAGTTTACTACTAGCGGCCTACAATGAGCAGTTCTTC

abundance: NA
d_gene: NA
j_gene: TRBJ1-1
v_gene: TRBV29-1
CDR3aa: CIYFTGQGLEAFF
CDR3nt: TGCATCTACTTCACAGGACAAGGGCTTGAAGCTTTCTTT

abundance: NA
d_gene: TRBD1
j_gene: TRBJ1-4
v_gene: TRBV10-3
CDR3aa: CAISESGDREEKLFF
CDR3nt: TGTGCCATCAGTGAGTCAGGGGACAGGGAGGAAAAACTGTTTTTT

abundance: NA
d_gene: TRBD1
j_gene: TRBJ1-4
v_gene: TRBV2
CDR3aa: CASRLRTGNNEKLFF
CDR3nt: TGTGCCAGCAGACTGAGGACAGGGAATAATGAAAAACTGTTTTTT

abundance: NA
d_gene: NA
j_gene: TRBJ1-4
v_gene: TRBV4-3
CDR3aa: CASSQVRIRVYEKLFF
CDR3nt: TGCGCCAGCAGCCAAGTAAGAATTCGGGTTTATGAAAAACTGTTTTTT

abundance: NA
d_gene: TRBD2
j_gene: TRBJ2-2
v_gene: TRBV4-2
CDR3aa: CASSQASGSTWNVGELFF
CDR3nt: TGTGCCAGCAGCCAGGCTAGCGGGAGTACTTGGAATGTCGGGGAGCTGTTTTTT

abundance: NA
d_gene: TRBD1
j_gene: TRBJ1-3
v_gene: TRBV5-1
CDR3aa: CASSPETGIGNTIYF
CDR3nt: TGCGCCAGCAGTCCGGAGACAGGGATCGGAAACACCATATATTTT

abundance: NA
d_gene: NA
j_gene: TRBJ2-7
v_gene: TRBV10-2
CDR3aa: CASSDGGAGENEQYF
CDR3nt: TGCGCCAGCAGTGATGGGGGCGCCGGTGAGAACGAGCAGTACTTC

abundance: NA
d_gene: NA
j_gene: TRBJ1-6
v_gene: TRBV5-1
CDR3aa: CASSLTLRVYNSPLHF
CDR3nt: TGCGCCAGCAGCTTGACGCTCAGGGTCTATAATTCACCCCTCCACTTT

abundance: NA
d_gene: NA
j_gene: TRBJ2-1
v_gene: TRBV27
CDR3aa: CASSWTAHNEQFF
CDR3nt: TGTGCCAGCAGTTGGACAGCGCACAATGAGCAGTTCTTC

abundance: NA
d_gene: NA
j_gene: TRBJ1-1
v_gene: TRBV7-9
CDR3aa: CASSPLFGRSSTEAFF
CDR3nt: TGTGCCAGCAGCCCGCTGTTCGGGAGGTCGAGCACTGAAGCTTTCTTT